These 26 T cell receptor beta chains came from one sample sequenced in a study of T cell responses to AZD1222 COVID-19 vaccine. The protocol was immunoSEQ multiplex PCR, while the TCRdb copy is restricted to in-frame clones and leaves out a portion. This table has roughly 160,000 clones, 80% to 90% appearing once. The sequenced sample was peripheral blood, obtained on day 0 of AZD1222 vaccination. The receptors shown here come from an adult in good health.

This rearrangement joins TRBV14 to TRBJ2-7, with D possibly being TRBD2 (6 bases). Trimming took off 0 bases at V and 1 base at J, with 16 bases between the two ends. The CDR3 runs to 17 residues. Germline V lookup: CDR1 SGHDN, CDR2 FVKESK. CDR3 amino acids: CASSQDVGRGISYEQYF. The CDR3 DNA is TGTGCCAGCAGCCAAGATGTCGGGCGGGGAATATCCTACGAGCAGTACTTC.

The chain uses TRBV7-3 and TRBJ2-3; D gene ambiguous. Per germline, CDR1 SGHTA and CDR2 FQGTGA. CDR3 size: 17 residues. V was clipped by 4 bases and J by 5 bases, with 22 bases between them. In nucleotides, the CDR3 is TGTGCCAGCAGCTCCCGCCTCCGACACGACACGCTAGATACGCAGTATTTT. This translates into CASSSRLRHDTLDTQYF.

The gene calls are TRBV3-1 (or the pseudogene TRBV3-2) and TRBJ1-2; TRBD1 matches 8 bases. Trimming at V came to 1 base and at J to 5 bases, leaving 6 bases not matched to a gene. The V gene's germline CDR1 is LGHDT and CDR2 YNNKEL (reference sequence). The CDR3 totals 15 residues. DNA of the CDR3: TGTGCCAGCAGCCAAGCTCAGGGGGCGAGGTATGGCTACACCTTC. Translating it yields CASSQAQGARYGYTF.

The chain recombines TRBV27 with TRBJ2-3, with unresolved D. The CDR3 is 14 amino acids. The V and J ends lost 0 bases and 0 bases respectively, with 4 bases between them. Germline CDR1 and CDR2: MNHEY and SMNVEV (reference sequence). The CDR3 sequence is CASSLSSSTDTQYF. CDR3 DNA sequence: TGTGCCAGCAGTTTATCGTCCAGCACAGATACGCAGTATTTT.

This chain joins TRBV2 and TRBJ2-7; 14 nucleotides line up with TRBD2. The germline V gene has CDR1 SNHLY and CDR2 FYNNEI. The CDR3 spans 14 residues. Trimming at V came to 3 bases and at J to 6 bases, leaving 1 base not matched to a gene. The DNA of the CDR3 is TGTGCCAGCAGTGAGGGACTAGCGGGGGTCGAGCAGTACGTC. It is translated as CASSEGLAGVEQYV.

The rearrangement links TRBV6-5 to TRBJ1-6; D is possibly TRBD1 (5 bases). The CDR3 spans 15 residues. Looked up from germline, CDR1 is MNHEY and CDR2 is SVGAGI. Deletions cut 3 bases from V and 6 bases from J, with 12 bases between. CDR3 coding DNA: TGTGCCAGCAGTTATACATCAAGGGGTAATTCACCCCTCCACTTT. Its protein product is CASSYTSRGNSPLHF.

This clone was detected only a few times. Germline is not matched at one junction end, which may reflect a read error. This rearrangement joins TRBV7-9 to TRBJ2-7; 9 bases line up with TRBD1. The CDR3 is 15 residues long. CDR1 and CDR2 (germline): SEHNR, FQNEAQ (reference sequence). The CDR3 protein is CASSLSGTGYATGNF. The CDR3 DNA follows: TGTGCCAGCAGCCTCTCCGGGACAGGGTATGCTACGGGGAACTTC.

J is TRBJ2-7 and V is TRBV5-1; TRBD2 is a possible D gene (6 bases). Germline V gene sequence: CDR1 SGHRS, CDR2 YFSETQ. V was cut by 3 bases and J by 7 bases, with 20 bases left in between. This CDR3 region has 15 residues. The CDR3 protein is CASSWRGGGVGEQYF. CDR3 in DNA: TGCGCCAGCAGCTGGAGGGGCGGCGGAGTGGGGGAGCAGTACTTC.

The rearrangement joins TRBV7-2 to TRBJ2-7, with D tentatively TRBD1 (9 bases). In germline, CDR1 is SGHTA, CDR2 FQGNSA. CDR3 size: 16 residues. V shed 5 bases and J shed 2 bases, with 19 bases lying between them. The DNA for the CDR3 is TGTGCCAGCAGCCGCCGGGGGGGGACAGGGACCTACGAGCAGTACTTC. It codes for CASSRRGGTGTYEQYF. The full variable domain, with the rest looked up from reference TRBV7-2 and TRBJ2-7, is GAGVSQSPSNKVTEKGKDVELRCDPISGHTALYWYRQSLGQGLEFLIYFQGNSAPDKSGLPSDRFSAERTGGSVSTLTIQRTQQEDSAVYLCASSRRGGTGTYEQYFGPGTRLTVT.

The CDR3 coding sequence is TGTGCCAGCAGCTCAGGGGCAGGAGGGGTCGCTGAAGCTTTCTTT. It specifies CASSSGAGGVAEAFF. The chain carries TRBV7-3 and TRBJ1-1, with a tentative D call TRBD1 (6 bases). The CDR3 covers 15 residues. The V end was cut by 4 bases, the J end by 6 bases, with 18 bases between. Germline assignment: CDR1 SGHTA and CDR2 FQGTGA.

This clone occurred once. The V and J genes are TRBV28 and TRBJ1-5; the D is unclear. This CDR3 contains 12 residues. V dropped 3 bases and J dropped 6 bases, with 6 bases sitting between them. Germline assignment: CDR1 MDHEN and CDR2 SYDVKM. CDR3 sequence: CASSFGFQPQHF. CDR3 DNA: TGTGCCAGCAGTTTCGGGTTTCAGCCCCAGCATTTT.

The V call is TRBV3-1 (or the pseudogene TRBV3-2), the J call TRBJ2-5; 7 nucleotides match TRBD1. This CDR3 has 15 residues. Germline V lookup: CDR1 LGHDT, CDR2 YNNKEL (reference sequence). Unmatched junction bases numbered 11, after V lost 7 bases and J lost 3 bases. CDR3 in DNA: TGTGCCAGCAACGTAATGGGACAGCAAGAAGAGACCCAGTACTTC. Translated: CASNVMGQQEETQYF.

The chain joins TRBV7-2 to TRBJ1-2, with TRBD1 matching 7 bases. The CDR3 has 14 amino acids. V lost 5 bases to trimming and J lost 2 bases; unmatched junction nucleotides: 5. From germline, CDR1 is SGHTA and CDR2 FQGNSA. CDR3 bases: TGTGCCAGCAGCCCGGGGACAGAGAACTATGGCTACACCTTC. Protein: CASSPGTENYGYTF.

This chain connects TRBV29-1 to TRBJ1-1; the D is unclear. This CDR3 spans 10 amino acids. Germline V gives CDR1 SQVTM, CDR2 ANQGSEA. The CDR3 spells CSVEDTEAFF. DNA for the CDR3: TGCAGTGTCGAGGACACTGAAGCTTTCTTT.

The chain links TRBV19 to TRBJ2-7; no reliable D call. This CDR3 comprises 14 residues. Per the germline V gene, CDR1 is LNHDA and CDR2 is SQIVND (reference sequence). V lost 3 bases, J lost 0 bases, and 9 bases lay in between. The CDR3: CASSISASSYEQYF. DNA for the CDR3: TGTGCCAGTAGTATTTCGGCCAGCTCCTACGAGCAGTACTTC.

The V call is TRBV5-1, the J call TRBJ2-5; D unresolved. The CDR3 sequence is 13 residues long. Trimming took off 5 bases at V and 2 bases at J, with 10 bases between the two ends. The germline CDR1 and CDR2 sequences are SGHRS and YFSETQ. The CDR3 sequence: CASSSDPQETQYF. CDR3 nucleotide sequence: TGCGCCAGCAGTTCCGACCCGCAAGAGACCCAGTACTTC.

This rearrangement joins TRBV5-6 to TRBJ2-3; D possibly matches TRBD1 or TRBD2 (5 bases each). CDR1 is SGHDT and CDR2 is YYEEEE in the germline V gene. V was clipped by 0 bases and J by 4 bases, with 6 bases between them. This CDR3 has 13 amino acids. The CDR3 reads CASSLGGADTQYF. CDR3 in DNA: TGTGCCAGCAGCTTGGGAGGGGCAGATACGCAGTATTTT.

This clone came up once. The CDR3, as DNA: TGTGCCAGCACGGACAGAAACAATGAGCAGTTCTTC. Translated, it gives CASTDRNNEQFF. The chain has TRBV12-3 or TRBV12-4 and TRBJ2-1, with TRBD1 as a possible D gene (6 bases). Trimming pared 7 bases from V and 5 bases from J, leaving 9 bases between. CDR3 size: 12 residues.

The chain employs TRBV30 and TRBJ2-1; TRBD2 matches at 9 bases. Germline CDR1 GTSNPN, CDR2 SVGIG (reference sequence). The CDR3 is 14 residues long. The CDR3 DNA reads as TGTGCGGGGGGTAGCGGGGGCCAGTACAATGAGCAGTTCTTC. As protein: CAGGSGGQYNEQFF.

V and J are TRBV20-1 and TRBJ2-5; unclear D gene. The CDR3 consists of 12 residues. CDR1 and CDR2 from the germline V gene are DFQATT and SNEGSKA (reference sequence). Trimming removed 3 bases at V and 1 base at J, with 6 bases between. The chain's CDR3 is CSASILQETQYF. In DNA, the CDR3 is TGCAGTGCTAGTATCCTCCAAGAGACCCAGTACTTC.

The V call is TRBV7-8, the J call TRBJ1-2, with 7 nucleotides matching TRBD1. Per the germline V gene, CDR1 is SGHVS and CDR2 is FQNEAQ. The length of the CDR3 is 14 residues. V dropped 4 bases and J dropped 7; count of bases not matched to a gene: 9. CDR3 DNA sequence: TGTGCCAGCAGCTCTGACGACAGGGCCCGTGGCTACACCTTC. This sequence encodes CASSSDDRARGYTF.

This clone was recorded once. V gene TRBV7-6 combines with J gene TRBJ2-2, with 11 bases fitting TRBD1. Germline CDR1 SGHVS, CDR2 FNYEAQ. This CDR3 has 19 amino acids. The ends lost 1 base at V and 2 bases at J; junction bases unmatched: 9. The CDR3 DNA is TGTGCCAGCAGCTTAGAACGGACAGGGGGCAAGTTTAACACCGGGGAGCTGTTTTTT. Residues: CASSLERTGGKFNTGELFF.

The rearrangement uses TRBV7-9 and TRBJ2-3; 12 positions agree with TRBD2. J was trimmed by 0 bases and V by 6 bases; bases with no gene match: 4. Germline-derived CDR1 and CDR2 are SEHNR and FQNEAQ (reference sequence). This CDR3 contains 16 residues. The CDR3 region has the DNA TGTGCCAGCAGACTAGCGGGAGGATCTAGCACAGATACGCAGTATTTT. It encodes CASRLAGGSSTDTQYF.

The V call is TRBV4-3, the J call TRBJ1-2, with 7 bases that match TRBD1. The ends lost 3 bases at V and 4 bases at J; junction bases unmatched: 11. Germline V gives CDR1 LGHNA, CDR2 YSLEER. CDR3 length: 16 residues. The CDR3 is CASSQDRTTTGYGYTF. Written as DNA, the CDR3 is TGCGCCAGCAGCCAGGACAGGACAACTACTGGCTATGGCTACACCTTC.

The J gene is TRBJ1-2, the V gene TRBV6-5; TRBD1 is a possible D gene (5 bases). This CDR3 has 15 residues. The ends were cut back, 0 bases at V and 7 bases at J, with 15 bases in the middle. Germline CDR1 and CDR2: MNHEY and SVGAGI. The DNA for the CDR3 is TGTGCCAGCAGTTACTCTACAGGAAGTGTAGCTGGCTACACCTTC. It specifies CASSYSTGSVAGYTF.

V usage is TRBV5-5 and J usage is TRBJ1-4; D unresolved. Germline lookup yields CDR1 SGHKS and CDR2 YYEKEE (reference sequence). Deletions cut 0 bases from V and 0 bases from J, with 9 bases between. The CDR3 covers 16 residues. The CDR3 region is CASSLGRLATNEKLFF. The CDR3 DNA sequence: TGTGCCAGCAGCTTGGGACGGCTTGCAACTAATGAAAAACTGTTTTTT.